Presented here are 30 T cell receptor beta chains from one specimen sequenced in a study of T cells after somatic rescue of genetic block. Only in-frame clones appear in the TCRdb table, and some are missing; sequencing was by immunoSEQ multiplex PCR. The sample has about 12,000 clones; over 65% are singletons. Sequencing used peripheral blood mononuclear cells (PBMCs). These receptors were obtained from a boy aged 5 to 17.

This clone occurred once. This chain connects TRBV6-5 to TRBJ1-3; D remains unclear. V was shortened by 6 bases and J by 2 bases, with 11 bases between the two germline ends. Per the germline V gene, CDR1 is MNHEY and CDR2 is SVGAGI. The CDR3 spans 14 residues. The CDR3 is CASRVGLAGNTIYF. CDR3 sequence (DNA): TGTGCCAGCAGAGTGGGCCTTGCTGGAAACACCATATATTTT.

This clone was detected once. This chain links TRBV28 with TRBJ2-1; tentative D call: TRBD2 (6 bases). Per germline, CDR1 MDHEN and CDR2 SYDVKM. CDR3 length: 19 residues. The ends were cut back, 4 bases at V and 0 bases at J, with 22 bases in the middle. As DNA, the CDR3 is TGTGCCAGCAGTTCACCTAAAATGAGCGGGTATAGCTCCTACAATGAGCAGTTCTTC. It translates to CASSSPKMSGYSSYNEQFF.

V and J are TRBV28 and TRBJ2-7, with D possibly TRBD1 on 5 matching bases. Looked up from germline, CDR1 is MDHEN and CDR2 is SYDVKM. The CDR3 is made up of 12 amino acids. V gave up 6 bases and J gave up 6 bases, with 12 bases separating them. In DNA, the CDR3 is TGTGCCAGCAGCTTGACAGTTCCCGAGCAGTACTTC. It is translated as CASSLTVPEQYF.

The chain combines TRBV6-1 with TRBJ1-2; no definite D call. Trimming took 3 bases from V and 2 from J, leaving 16 bases between them. The CDR3 spans 16 residues. Germline-derived CDR1 and CDR2 are MNHNS and SASEGT. The CDR3 region is CASSDWRFLANYGYTF. CDR3 in DNA: TGTGCCAGCAGTGACTGGAGGTTCCTAGCGAACTATGGCTACACCTTC.

The chain recombines TRBV5-1 with TRBJ1-5; 7 nucleotides match TRBD1. Trimming removed 3 bases from V and 5 bases from J; junction bases left unmatched: 5. The length of the CDR3 is 14 residues. CDR1 SGHRS and CDR2 YFSETQ come from the germline V gene. The DNA of the CDR3 is TGCGCCAGCAGCTCCCAGGGGGGCGATCAGCCCCAGCATTTT. Translation gives CASSSQGGDQPQHF.

The V call is TRBV6-6, the J call TRBJ1-5; a possible D gene is TRBD1 (5 bases). Germline loops: CDR1 MNHNY, CDR2 SVGAGI (reference sequence). The length of the CDR3 is 14 residues. Trimming removed 5 bases at V and 0 bases at J, with 8 bases between. This chain's CDR3 is CASSLDSSNQPQHF. CDR3 coding DNA: TGTGCCAGCAGTCTCGACAGTAGCAATCAGCCCCAGCATTTT.

The chain links TRBV18 to TRBJ2-2; 8 bases align to TRBD1. Germline trimming cut 2 bases from V and 6 bases from J; bases unmatched to any gene: 8. Looked up from germline, CDR1 is KGHSH and CDR2 is LQKENI. The CDR3 loop spans 16 amino acids. The CDR3 DNA sequence: TGTGCCAGCTCACCATTGGGACAGGTATCTGCCGGGGAGCTGTTTTTT. This translates into CASSPLGQVSAGELFF.

This clone has more than one count but fewer than ten. The gene calls are TRBV11-3 and TRBJ1-5; D is undetermined. Germline V gene sequence: CDR1 SGHNT, CDR2 YENEEA. V lost 3 bases and J lost 11, with 11 bases in between. The CDR3 is 12 residues long. CDR3 nucleotide sequence: TGTGCCAGCAGCTTCAACCCTTCAGCCCAGCATTTT. This sequence encodes CASSFNPSAQHF.

The chain links TRBV28 to TRBJ1-6; D gene ambiguous. V was shortened by 2 bases and J by 7 bases, with 12 bases between the two germline ends. The length of the CDR3 is 15 residues. The germline gives CDR1 MDHEN, CDR2 SYDVKM. The CDR3 loop reads CASSLPRAWNSPLHF. CDR3 nucleotide sequence: TGTGCCAGCAGTTTACCAAGGGCTTGGAATTCACCCCTCCACTTT.

This chain joins TRBV15 and TRBJ2-1, with 7 nucleotides matching TRBD1. Germline V lookup: CDR1 LNHNV, CDR2 YYDKDF (reference sequence). This CDR3 comprises 15 residues. After removal of 1 base from V and 4 bases from J, the junction contained 4 bases not matched to a gene. DNA of the CDR3: TGTGCCACCAGCAGAGCAGACAGGGTTTACAATGAGCAGTTCTTC. Encoded protein: CATSRADRVYNEQFF.

The chain joins TRBV14 to TRBJ2-5; 8 bases line up with TRBD2. J gave up 1 base and V 4 bases, and 14 bases lay outside the gene matches. The V gene's germline CDR1 is SGHDN and CDR2 FVKESK. The CDR3 is 18 residues long. Here the CDR3 DNA reads TGTGCCAGCAGCCCCCTGGGGGGGCTAGCGGGCCCCCAAGAGACCCAGTACTTC. Its translation: CASSPLGGLAGPQETQYF.

The gene calls are TRBV6-5 and TRBJ2-1; either TRBD1 or TRBD2 may supply D (5 bases each). This CDR3 contains 14 residues. Trimming removed 2 bases from V and 8 bases from J, with 13 bases in between. The germline V gene encodes CDR1 MNHEY and CDR2 SVGAGI. The CDR3 sequence is CASSYSGGTHEQFF. In DNA, the CDR3 is TGTGCCAGCAGTTACAGTGGGGGAACCCATGAGCAGTTCTTC.

This rearrangement joins TRBV18 to TRBJ2-4, with TRBD1 matching over 10 bases. The CDR3 spans 16 residues. The trim removed 0 bases at V and 5 bases at J, leaving 4 bases unmatched. In germline, CDR1 is KGHSH, CDR2 LQKENI. CDR3 DNA: TGTGCCAGCTCACCACCTGGACAGGGGGGTCAAAACATTCAGTACTTC. It is translated as CASSPPGQGGQNIQYF.

V and J are TRBV10-2 and TRBJ2-7; 11 bases fit TRBD2. The ends lost 2 bases at V and 4 bases at J; junction bases unmatched: 7. The CDR3 extends over 16 amino acids. The germline V gene encodes CDR1 WSHSY and CDR2 SAAADI. CDR3 sequence: CASSEGTSGDRYEQYF. In DNA, the CDR3 is TGCGCCAGCAGTGAGGGGACTAGCGGAGACAGGTACGAGCAGTACTTC.

V is TRBV5-1 and J is TRBJ1-6, with 12 positions matching TRBD1. The CDR3 has 17 amino acids. J gave up 8 bases and V 1 base, and 7 bases lay outside the gene matches. Per the germline V gene, CDR1 is SGHRS and CDR2 is YFSETQ. The CDR3 sequence is CASSLRDRDRGHSPLHF. The CDR3 bases are TGCGCCAGCAGCTTGCGGGACCGGGACAGGGGGCATTCACCCCTCCACTTT.

The rearrangement joins TRBV28 to TRBJ1-5, with 9 bases matching TRBD1. Germline V lookup: CDR1 MDHEN, CDR2 SYDVKM. The V gene end was trimmed by 8 bases and the J gene end by 3 bases; junction bases not matched to a gene: 17. This CDR3 is built from 18 residues. The CDR3 nucleotides are TGTGCCAGCCTTCCCCCGGGACAGGGTAAAGTGGACAATCAGCCCCAGCATTTT. Protein: CASLPPGQGKVDNQPQHF. Looking up the rest from reference TRBV28 and TRBJ1-5 gives the full variable domain: DVKVTQSSRYLVKRTGEKVFLECVQDMDHENMFWYRQDPGLGLRLIYFSYDVKMKEKGDIPEGYSVSREKKERFSLILESASTNQTSMYLCASLPPGQGKVDNQPQHFGDGTRLSIL.

The chain uses TRBV11-3 and TRBJ2-1; perhaps TRBD1 as D (5 bases). The length of the CDR3 is 16 residues. Per the germline V gene, CDR1 is SGHNT and CDR2 is YENEEA. With 0 bases removed from V and 0 bases from J, the gap between germline ends came to 9 bases. For the CDR3, the DNA is TGTGCCAGCAGCTTAGAAGGACAAAGCTCCTACAATGAGCAGTTCTTC. Its protein product is CASSLEGQSSYNEQFF.

The genes are TRBV6-5 and TRBJ2-7; 7 bases fit TRBD1. The CDR3 consists of 15 residues. V was clipped by 2 bases and J by 1 base; unmatched bases: 5. Germline V gene sequence: CDR1 MNHEY, CDR2 SVGAGI. In DNA form, the CDR3 reads TGTGCCAGCAGTTACACATGGGACAGATCCTACGAGCAGTACTTC. It is translated as CASSYTWDRSYEQYF.

The V and J genes are TRBV7-2 and TRBJ2-5; TRBD2 matches 9 bases. Per germline, CDR1 SGHTA and CDR2 FQGNSA. The CDR3 totals 16 residues. J was trimmed by 1 base and V by 2 bases; bases with no gene match: 5. CDR3 in amino acids: CASSLRGGRAQETQYF. The CDR3, as DNA: TGTGCCAGCAGCTTAAGGGGCGGGAGGGCCCAAGAGACCCAGTACTTC.

By its share, this clone is large. J is TRBJ2-2 and V is TRBV5-5; no clear D gene. Trimming removed 2 bases at V and 5 bases at J, with 7 bases between. The length of the CDR3 is 13 residues. CDR1 is SGHKS, CDR2 YYEKEE, per germline (reference sequence). The CDR3 DNA follows: TGTGCCAGCAGCTTCTATATTACCGGGGAGCTGTTTTTT. It specifies CASSFYITGELFF. The variable domain in full, completed from reference TRBV5-5 and TRBJ2-2, reads DAGVTQSPTHLIKTRGQQVTLRCSPISGHKSVSWYQQVLGQGPQFIFQYYEKEERGRGNFPDRFSARQFPNYSSELNVNALLLGDSALYLCASSFYITGELFFGEGSRLTVL.

V usage is TRBV9 and J usage is TRBJ2-5; 8 bases map to TRBD1. Unmatched junction bases numbered 10, after V lost 4 bases and J lost 5 bases. The CDR3 loop spans 15 amino acids. Germline V gene lookup returns CDR1 SGDLS and CDR2 YYNGEE. CDR3 nucleotide sequence: TGTGCCAGCAGCATTAGTTGGACAGGGAGGGAGACCCAGTACTTC. This translates into CASSISWTGRETQYF.

The J gene is TRBJ1-6, the V gene TRBV30; D gene unclear. Germline V gives CDR1 GTSNPN, CDR2 SVGIG (reference sequence). The length of the CDR3 is 12 residues. Between the trimmed V and J ends, which lost 4 bases and 6 bases, there was a span of 7 bases. CDR3 nucleotide sequence: TGTGCCTGGATCAAGACTAATTCACCCCTCCACTTT. Amino acids: CAWIKTNSPLHF.

The CDR3 reads CASSPLNTEAFF. In DNA form, the CDR3 reads TGTGCCAGCTCTCCCTTGAACACTGAAGCTTTCTTT. J is TRBJ1-1 and V is TRBV18; D is unresolved. In germline, CDR1 is KGHSH, CDR2 LQKENI. The CDR3 spans 12 residues. Trimming removed 6 bases at V and 0 bases at J, with 5 bases between.

The chain joins TRBV4-1 to TRBJ1-3; D is uncertain. CDR1 and CDR2 (germline): MGHRA, YSYEKL. V lost 0 bases to trimming and J lost 1 base, with 16 bases between them. This CDR3 has 18 amino acids. CDR3 protein: CASSQDGPRGRSGNTIYF. CDR3 DNA sequence: TGCGCCAGCAGCCAAGATGGCCCCCGTGGGAGATCTGGAAACACCATATATTTT.

This clone turned up a few times. This chain connects TRBV18 to TRBJ1-3, with D unresolved. The CDR3 is 15 amino acids. The germline CDR1 and CDR2 sequences are KGHSH and LQKENI. Trimming left V 8 bases short and J 2 bases short, with 16 bases between. The CDR3 DNA reads as TGTGCCAGCAGCCCCCAGCCTTCGACTGGAAACACCATATATTTT. Its translation is CASSPQPSTGNTIYF.

V is TRBV11-2 and J is TRBJ2-1, with 7 bases fitting TRBD2. Germline V gives CDR1 SGHAT, CDR2 FQNNGV. V shed 3 bases, J shed 7 bases, and the junction held 9 bases outside the gene matches. The CDR3 is 15 amino acids. The CDR3 spells CASSFLAAPGNEQFF. The CDR3, as DNA: TGTGCCAGCAGCTTCCTAGCGGCACCAGGGAATGAGCAGTTCTTC. Full variable domain (outside the CDR3, taken from reference TRBV11-2 and TRBJ2-1): EAGVAQSPRYKIIEKRQSVAFWCNPISGHATLYWYQQILGQGPKLLIQFQNNGVVDDSQLPKDRFSAERLKGVDSTLKIQPAKLEDSAVYLCASSFLAAPGNEQFFGPGTRLTVL.

The chain is built from TRBV10-3 and TRBJ1-2, with D possibly being TRBD1 (5 bases). Germline V CDR1 and CDR2: ENHRY, SYGVKD. The length of the CDR3 is 16 residues. Trimming took off 4 bases at V and 8 bases at J, with 23 bases between the two ends. In DNA form, the CDR3 reads TGTGCCATCAGTGGGGCCGGGGAGGCGCGGGGGAAGGGCTACACCTTC. Protein sequence: CAISGAGEARGKGYTF.

V is TRBV18 and J is TRBJ1-3; D remains ambiguous. V lost 3 bases and J 0 bases, leaving 12 bases between the germline ends. This CDR3 comprises 16 residues. From germline, CDR1 is KGHSH and CDR2 LQKENI. CDR3 sequence reads: CASSPTDRGSGNTIYF. The CDR3 DNA reads TGTGCCAGCTCACCGACGGACCGTGGCTCTGGAAACACCATATATTTT.

The chain links TRBV5-6 to TRBJ2-3, with D perhaps being TRBD1 or TRBD2 (5 bases each). The germline V gene has CDR1 SGHDT and CDR2 YYEEEE. The CDR3 extends over 18 amino acids. Trimming removed 1 base from V and 2 bases from J, with 20 bases in between. DNA for the CDR3: TGTGCCAGCAGCTTGCGTTCCACGGGACGGACTTACACAGATACGCAGTATTTT. The encoded protein is CASSLRSTGRTYTDTQYF.

The J gene is TRBJ1-4, the V gene TRBV2; D not certain. This CDR3 region has 15 residues. V was pared by 5 bases and J by 0 bases, with 10 bases between. Germline V CDR1 and CDR2: SNHLY, FYNNEI. CDR3 region: CASSLYPATNEKLFF. The CDR3, as DNA: TGTGCCAGCAGTTTATACCCAGCAACTAATGAAAAACTGTTTTTT.